This T cell receptor (beta chain) was sequenced during a study of T-cell reconstitution after alpha-beta-depleted transplantation in children. General study findings and limits: About two months after transplant, alpha-beta T cells reportedly came from several hundred expanded graft clones. Surviving recipient T cells and thymic progenitors produced the high day-60 TCRbeta diversity seen in some patients.

During its preparation, the TCRbeta library received unique molecular identifiers. TCRdb called the PCR reads again in MiXCR, with one record for every CDR3 protein. The repertoire includes 800,000 to 1,000,000 distinct CDR3 sequences, around 30% of them detected once, and 28% sits in the top ten. This clonotype was detected a few times. Its antigen remains unidentified. V was pared by 0 bases and J by 2 bases, with 8 bases between. The CDR3 is 14 residues long. Germline V gives CDR1 LGHNA, CDR2 YSLEER. The TCR comes from a boy younger than two who had a stem cell transplant for SCID, so the T cells may come from the graft donor. Sequences were derived from PBMCs, mostly from graft donor cells, sampled 360 days after TCRalphabeta/CD19-depleted stem cell transplant. The chain couples TRBV4-3 to TRBJ2-7, with D possibly being TRBD1 (5 bases). This CDR3 reads CASSQESRAYEQYF. For the CDR3, the DNA is TGCGCCAGCAGCCAAGAGTCCAGGGCCTACGAGCAGTACTTC.